The clone carrying this T cell receptor beta chain was seen repeatedly, ten times or more. These data come from a study of blood T cells in healthy people across ages. The CDR3 is 16 residues long. The ends were cut back, 4 bases at V and 3 bases at J, with 18 bases in the middle. Germline V gene sequence: CDR1 SGHRS, CDR2 YFSETQ. It was with a sample-barcoded 5' primer and a J-beta primer mix that a second PCR of roughly 6 to 12 cycles was run. TCRdb ran MiXCR on the 5' RACE reads and lists one entry per CDR3 protein. The sample shows 850,000 or so distinct CDR3 sequences, 25% to 35% of them seen only once.

This receptor was obtained from a woman of 80 years or more in good health. The specimen sequenced was blood. This chain links TRBV5-1 with TRBJ2-3; TRBD2 is a possible D gene (7 bases). CDR3 region: CASSPLLGGATDTQYF. In DNA, the CDR3 is TGCGCCAGCAGCCCCCTTCTGGGGGGGGCTACAGATACGCAGTATTTT.